The rows below give T cell receptor beta chains drawn from one sample of a study of follicular helper T cells after annual influenza vaccination. The protocol was immunoSEQ multiplex PCR, while the TCRdb copy is restricted to in-frame clones and leaves out a portion. This sample carries roughly 860 clones, about 80% of them seen once, and the ten largest clones take about 4%. Sequenced here: CXCR5+ CD38+ circulating T follicular helper cells from blood, sampled on the day of influenza vaccination. These receptors all stem from an adult who received the influenza vaccine. Both conserved end residues are part of each CDR3. A D gene is named only where the DNA matches it firmly. Where a row states a size, it is once, few, many or the class of an expanded clone; other rows omit it.

d_gene: TRBD1
j_gene: TRBJ1-1
abundance: .
v_gene: TRBV11-3
CDR3aa: CASSRQGAEAFF
CDR3nt: TGTGCCAGCAGCCGACAGGGGGCTGAAGCTTTCTTT

d_gene: TRBD1
j_gene: TRBJ2-7
abundance: .
v_gene: TRBV2
CDR3aa: CASKGDRAGEQYF
CDR3nt: TGTGCCAGCAAGGGGGACAGGGCGGGGGAGCAGTACTTC

d_gene: TRBD1
j_gene: TRBJ1-4
abundance: .
v_gene: TRBV30
CDR3aa: CAWRADRGYGEKLFF
CDR3nt: TGTGCCTGGAGGGCGGACAGGGGGTATGGAGAAAAACTGTTTTTT

d_gene: TRBD1
j_gene: TRBJ2-1
abundance: .
v_gene: TRBV5-1
CDR3aa: CASSLDWTGASNEQFF
CDR3nt: TGCGCCAGCAGCTTGGACTGGACAGGGGCTTCAAATGAGCAGTTCTTC

d_gene: .
j_gene: TRBJ2-1
abundance: .
v_gene: TRBV15
CDR3aa: CATSRDVSGNEQFF
CDR3nt: TGTGCCACCAGCAGAGATGTCAGCGGCAATGAGCAGTTCTTC

d_gene: .
j_gene: TRBJ1-2
abundance: .
v_gene: TRBV7-2
CDR3aa: CASTVAQNYGYTF
CDR3nt: TGTGCCAGCACGGTGGCCCAGAACTATGGCTACACCTTC

d_gene: TRBD1
j_gene: TRBJ1-1
abundance: .
v_gene: TRBV2
CDR3aa: CASRPGQGAGNTEAFF
CDR3nt: TGTGCCAGCAGACCGGGACAGGGGGCAGGGAACACTGAAGCTTTCTTT

d_gene: .
j_gene: TRBJ2-7
abundance: .
v_gene: TRBV28
CDR3aa: CASSQRLYEQYF
CDR3nt: TGTGCCAGCAGCCAAAGGCTCTACGAGCAGTACTTC

d_gene: .
j_gene: TRBJ2-3
abundance: .
v_gene: TRBV5-4
CDR3aa: CASSLSVVDTQYF
CDR3nt: TGTGCCAGCAGCTTGTCGGTGGTCGATACGCAGTATTTT

d_gene: .
j_gene: TRBJ2-3
abundance: .
v_gene: TRBV19
CDR3aa: CASSQGGADTQYF
CDR3nt: TGTGCCAGTAGCCAGGGTGGAGCAGATACGCAGTATTTT

d_gene: .
j_gene: TRBJ2-1
abundance: .
v_gene: TRBV7-7
CDR3aa: CASSPGLADNEQFF
CDR3nt: TGTGCCAGCAGCCCCGGACTTGCTGACAATGAGCAGTTCTTC

d_gene: TRBD1
j_gene: TRBJ1-4
abundance: .
v_gene: TRBV23-1
CDR3aa: CASRTIPGTGGHVNEKLFF
CDR3nt: TGCGCCAGCCGTACTATTCCCGGGACAGGGGGACACGTCAATGAAAAACTGTTTTTT

d_gene: .
j_gene: TRBJ2-7
abundance: .
v_gene: TRBV19
CDR3aa: CASSIGHALGGYEQYF
CDR3nt: TGTGCCAGTAGTATAGGCCACGCTCTAGGGGGCTACGAGCAGTACTTC

d_gene: TRBD1
j_gene: TRBJ1-5
abundance: .
v_gene: TRBV4-1
CDR3aa: CASRPNSGTGNNQPQHF
CDR3nt: TGCGCCAGCAGGCCGAATTCCGGGACAGGGAACAATCAGCCCCAGCATTTT

d_gene: .
j_gene: TRBJ2-2
abundance: .
v_gene: TRBV21-1
CDR3aa: CASSKNPAGNTGELFF
CDR3nt: TGTGCCAGCAGCAAAAACCCGGCAGGGAACACCGGGGAGCTGTTTTTT

d_gene: TRBD1
j_gene: TRBJ2-7
abundance: .
v_gene: TRBV19
CDR3aa: CASGDRDFYEQYF
CDR3nt: TGTGCCAGCGGGGACAGGGATTTCTACGAGCAGTACTTC

d_gene: TRBD1
j_gene: TRBJ1-4
abundance: .
v_gene: TRBV9
CDR3aa: CASSIQLGQGGEKLFF
CDR3nt: TGTGCCAGCAGCATCCAACTCGGACAGGGTGGAGAAAAACTGTTTTTT

d_gene: .
j_gene: TRBJ2-7
abundance: .
v_gene: TRBV6-1
CDR3aa: CASSEQGGYEQYF
CDR3nt: TGTGCCAGCAGTGAACAGGGGGGCTACGAGCAGTACTTC

d_gene: .
j_gene: TRBJ1-1
abundance: .
v_gene: TRBV6-6
CDR3aa: CASSPFDTEAFF
CDR3nt: TGTGCCAGCAGCCCCTTCGATACTGAAGCTTTCTTT

d_gene: .
j_gene: TRBJ1-3
abundance: .
v_gene: TRBV19
CDR3aa: CASSTTGGGNTIYF
CDR3nt: TGTGCCAGTAGTACCACAGGTGGAGGAAACACCATATATTTT

d_gene: TRBD2
j_gene: TRBJ2-3
abundance: .
v_gene: TRBV6-5
CDR3aa: CASSYSSSGSTDTQYF
CDR3nt: TGTGCCAGCAGTTACTCGTCTAGCGGGAGCACAGATACGCAGTATTTT

d_gene: TRBD2
j_gene: TRBJ2-7
abundance: .
v_gene: TRBV19
CDR3aa: CASSITSGGGEQYF
CDR3nt: TGTGCCAGTAGTATTACTAGCGGGGGAGGCGAGCAGTACTTC

d_gene: TRBD1
j_gene: TRBJ2-7
abundance: .
v_gene: TRBV4-3
CDR3aa: CASSHGTRGQIYEQYF
CDR3nt: TGCGCCAGCAGCCATGGGACCAGGGGACAGATCTACGAGCAGTACTTC

d_gene: TRBD1
j_gene: TRBJ2-7
abundance: .
v_gene: TRBV6-5
CDR3aa: CASSQEDRERYEQYF
CDR3nt: TGTGCCAGCAGTCAGGAGGACAGGGAAAGATACGAGCAGTACTTC

d_gene: .
j_gene: TRBJ1-1
abundance: .
v_gene: TRBV12-5
CDR3aa: CASGLQVNTEAFF
CDR3nt: TGTGCTAGTGGTTTGCAGGTGAACACTGAAGCTTTCTTT

d_gene: TRBD1
j_gene: TRBJ1-3
abundance: .
v_gene: TRBV12-5
CDR3aa: CARSPLNFDRVDGNTIYF
CDR3nt: TGTGCTAGATCTCCTTTGAATTTCGACAGGGTGGACGGAAACACCATATATTTT

d_gene: .
j_gene: TRBJ1-1
abundance: .
v_gene: TRBV19
CDR3aa: CASTTFLGFSEAFF
CDR3nt: TGTGCCAGTACCACCTTTTTGGGGTTTTCTGAAGCTTTCTTT

d_gene: .
j_gene: TRBJ1-2
abundance: .
v_gene: TRBV5-5
CDR3aa: CASSLEALVSENGYTF
CDR3nt: TGTGCCAGCAGCTTGGAGGCCCTGGTAAGCGAGAATGGCTACACCTTC

d_gene: .
j_gene: TRBJ2-2
abundance: .
v_gene: TRBV6-4
CDR3aa: CASSVIRVGELFF
CDR3nt: TGTGCCAGCAGTGTCATCAGGGTTGGGGAGCTGTTTTTT

d_gene: .
j_gene: TRBJ2-7
abundance: .
v_gene: TRBV29-1
CDR3aa: CSVTPTGIYEQYF
CDR3nt: TGCAGCGTGACCCCGACAGGCATTTACGAGCAGTACTTC

d_gene: .
j_gene: TRBJ1-1
abundance: .
v_gene: TRBV9
CDR3aa: CASSPRSGVLNTEAFF
CDR3nt: TGTGCCAGCAGCCCTCGCTCAGGGGTCTTGAACACTGAAGCTTTCTTT

d_gene: .
j_gene: TRBJ1-1
abundance: .
v_gene: TRBV7-3
CDR3aa: CASSLQPPAGTNTEAFF
CDR3nt: TGTGCCAGCAGCTTACAACCCCCGGCGGGTACGAACACTGAAGCTTTCTTT

d_gene: .
j_gene: TRBJ2-3
abundance: .
v_gene: TRBV10-2
CDR3aa: CASSAGTTDTQYF
CDR3nt: TGCGCCAGCTCGGCGGGGACGACAGATACGCAGTATTTT

d_gene: .
j_gene: TRBJ2-1
abundance: .
v_gene: TRBV11-2
CDR3aa: CASSLVDEQFF
CDR3nt: TGTGCCAGCAGCTTAGTCGATGAGCAGTTCTTC

d_gene: .
j_gene: TRBJ1-6
abundance: .
v_gene: TRBV5-1
CDR3aa: CASSLDGYNSPLHF
CDR3nt: TGCGCCAGCAGCTTGGATGGGTATAATTCACCCCTCCACTTT

d_gene: .
j_gene: TRBJ2-2
abundance: once
v_gene: TRBV9
CDR3aa: CASSVAGNTGELFF
CDR3nt: TGTGCCAGCAGCGTAGCCGGGAACACCGGGGAGCTGTTTTTT

d_gene: TRBD1
j_gene: TRBJ2-3
abundance: .
v_gene: TRBV5-4
CDR3aa: CASSPDRVFEDTQYF
CDR3nt: TGTGCCAGCAGCCCCGACAGGGTATTTGAAGATACGCAGTATTTT

d_gene: .
j_gene: TRBJ2-5
abundance: .
v_gene: TRBV7-3
CDR3aa: CASSLTLGGETQYF
CDR3nt: TGTGCCAGCAGCTTAACCCTAGGAGGAGAGACCCAGTACTTC

d_gene: .
j_gene: TRBJ2-5
abundance: .
v_gene: TRBV27
CDR3aa: CASSLFARGETQYF
CDR3nt: TGTGCCAGCAGTTTATTCGCCAGGGGAGAGACCCAGTACTTC

d_gene: TRBD1
j_gene: TRBJ1-3
abundance: .
v_gene: TRBV5-6
CDR3aa: CASSWDSSGNTIYF
CDR3nt: TGTGCCAGCAGCTGGGACAGCTCTGGAAACACCATATATTTT

d_gene: TRBD2
j_gene: TRBJ2-1
abundance: .
v_gene: TRBV5-6
CDR3aa: CASSSTLAGAYNEQFF
CDR3nt: TGTGCCAGCAGCTCAACCCTAGCGGGGGCCTACAATGAGCAGTTCTTC

d_gene: .
j_gene: TRBJ2-7
abundance: few
v_gene: TRBV7-9
CDR3aa: CASSLGQTSYEQYF
CDR3nt: TGTGCCAGCAGCCTCGGACAGACCTCCTACGAGCAGTACTTC

d_gene: .
j_gene: TRBJ1-1
abundance: few
v_gene: TRBV19
CDR3aa: CASSTPRGRGNTEAFF
CDR3nt: TGTGCCAGTAGTACCCCCCGGGGCAGGGGGAACACTGAAGCTTTCTTT

d_gene: .
j_gene: TRBJ2-3
abundance: .
v_gene: TRBV11-2
CDR3aa: CASSLGGLGTLCDF
CDR3nt: TGTGCCAGCAGCTTGGGAGGTTTAGGGACCCTGTGCGATTTT

d_gene: .
j_gene: TRBJ2-1
abundance: .
v_gene: TRBV18
CDR3aa: CASSPGWGGTHNEQFF
CDR3nt: TGTGCCAGCTCACCGGGCTGGGGCGGGACACACAATGAGCAGTTCTTC

d_gene: .
j_gene: TRBJ1-2
abundance: .
v_gene: TRBV10-2
CDR3aa: CASSENGMGYGYTF
CDR3nt: TGCGCCAGCAGTGAGAACGGAATGGGCTATGGCTACACCTTC

d_gene: .
j_gene: TRBJ2-6
abundance: .
v_gene: TRBV21-1
CDR3aa: CASRLSVATQSRANVLTF
CDR3nt: TGTGCCAGCAGGTTAAGTGTAGCTACACAAAGTCGGGCCAACGTCCTGACTTTC

d_gene: .
j_gene: TRBJ1-1
abundance: .
v_gene: TRBV18
CDR3aa: CASSPPRGGNTEAFF
CDR3nt: TGTGCCAGCTCACCGCCCCGGGGAGGGAACACTGAAGCTTTCTTT

d_gene: .
j_gene: TRBJ1-6
abundance: .
v_gene: TRBV19
CDR3aa: CASSNTRVSSPLHF
CDR3nt: TGTGCCAGTAGTAATACAAGGGTGAGCTCACCCCTCCACTTT

d_gene: TRBD2
j_gene: TRBJ2-3
abundance: .
v_gene: TRBV5-4
CDR3aa: CASSLRGSGGLSDTQYF
CDR3nt: TGTGCCAGCAGCTTGCGGGGTAGCGGGGGGTTGTCGGATACGCAGTATTTT

d_gene: .
j_gene: TRBJ1-6
abundance: once
v_gene: TRBV28
CDR3aa: CAGKTGFHNSPLHF
CDR3nt: TGTGCCGGAAAAACTGGATTCCATAATTCACCCCTCCACTTT

d_gene: .
j_gene: TRBJ2-3
abundance: .
v_gene: TRBV7-2
CDR3aa: CASSLEAVDTQYF
CDR3nt: TGTGCCAGCAGCTTAGAAGCTGTAGATACGCAGTATTTT

d_gene: .
j_gene: TRBJ2-6
abundance: .
v_gene: TRBV5-4
CDR3aa: CASVGCARQSRANVLTF
CDR3nt: TGTGCCAGCGTCGGATGCGCCAGACAAAGTCGGGCCAACGTCCTGACTTTC

d_gene: .
j_gene: TRBJ1-2
abundance: .
v_gene: TRBV19
CDR3aa: CASSIERGMGGYTF
CDR3nt: TGTGCCAGTAGTATAGAGCGAGGGATGGGCGGCTACACCTTC

d_gene: .
j_gene: TRBJ2-2
abundance: .
v_gene: TRBV5-1
CDR3aa: CASSLRWLGEGVQLFF
CDR3nt: TGCGCCAGCAGCTTGCGATGGCTGGGGGAGGGGGTCCAGCTGTTTTTT

d_gene: .
j_gene: TRBJ1-2
abundance: .
v_gene: TRBV29-1
CDR3aa: CSVASREPYGYTF
CDR3nt: TGCAGCGTTGCTTCCAGGGAGCCCTATGGCTACACCTTC

d_gene: .
j_gene: TRBJ1-5
abundance: .
v_gene: TRBV7-2
CDR3aa: CASSLTFLQPQHF
CDR3nt: TGTGCCAGCAGCTTAACGTTTCTTCAGCCCCAGCATTTT

d_gene: TRBD2
j_gene: TRBJ2-2
abundance: .
v_gene: TRBV7-7
CDR3aa: CASRGTGGSGELFF
CDR3nt: TGTGCCAGCAGAGGCACGGGGGGGTCCGGGGAGCTGTTTTTT

d_gene: .
j_gene: TRBJ1-4
abundance: .
v_gene: TRBV14
CDR3aa: CASSVSGGGEKLFF
CDR3nt: TGTGCCAGCAGCGTATCCGGGGGAGGGGAAAAACTGTTTTTT